The 25 T cell receptor beta chains below were found in one sample sequenced in a study of blood T cell repertoires in COVID-19. Clones were read by immunoSEQ multiplex PCR, and TCRdb kept only the in-frame ones, dropping some. Altogether roughly 240,000 clones are present, around four fifths being singletons, with the ten largest covering roughly 4.7%. Sequenced input: peripheral blood. These receptors were collected from a woman aged 70-85 years with acute or convalescent COVID-19.

The rearrangement joins TRBV5-1 to TRBJ1-5; D uncertain. Trimming removed 2 bases at V and 7 bases at J, with 16 bases between. This CDR3 spans 15 amino acids. From germline, CDR1 is SGHRS and CDR2 YFSETQ. The DNA for the CDR3 is TGCGCCAGCAGCTTTGCGGGCAGGAACGGGCAGCCCCAGCATTTT. Translated: CASSFAGRNGQPQHF.

Only a few counts were recorded for this clone. This chain uses TRBV4-3 with TRBJ2-2; 11 bases line up with TRBD2. V lost 0 bases and J lost 4; bases outside the gene matches: 7. CDR1 and CDR2 (germline): LGHNA, YSLEER. The CDR3 totals 18 residues. CDR3: CASSQEWVAGGRTGELFF. The CDR3, as DNA: TGCGCCAGCAGCCAAGAGTGGGTAGCGGGGGGGCGCACCGGGGAGCTGTTTTTT.

This rearrangement joins TRBV7-6 to TRBJ1-6; 10 nucleotides match TRBD1. There are 15 residues in the CDR3. Germline CDR1 and CDR2: SGHVS and FNYEAQ. V gave up 5 bases and J gave up 7 bases; unmatched junction bases: 5. CDR3 DNA sequence: TGTGCCAGCAGCCAGGGACAGGGGTGGAATTCACCCCTCCACTTT. It yields the protein CASSQGQGWNSPLHF.

This rearrangement joins TRBV12-3 or TRBV12-4 to TRBJ1-1; D unclear. V was trimmed by 1 base and J by 8 bases, leaving 5 bases between them. This CDR3 has 11 residues. CDR3: CASSLGREAFF. The CDR3 DNA reads as TGTGCCAGCAGTTTAGGGCGGGAAGCTTTCTTT.

This clone has at least ten counts. This chain uses TRBV10-3 with TRBJ2-2, with D unclear. Between the trimmed V and J ends, which lost 3 bases and 1 base, there was a span of 6 bases. The CDR3 is 14 amino acids. Germline V lookup: CDR1 ENHRY, CDR2 SYGVKD. CDR3 region: CAISERVNTGELFF. DNA of the CDR3: TGTGCCATCAGTGAACGAGTGAACACCGGGGAGCTGTTTTTT.

This sequence joins TRBV9 and TRBJ2-7, with D unclear. The length of the CDR3 is 14 residues. Germline V gene sequence: CDR1 SGDLS, CDR2 YYNGEE. Between the trimmed V and J ends, which lost 0 bases and 7 bases, there was a span of 14 bases. The CDR3 loop reads CASSVEANSREQYF. In nucleotides, the CDR3 is TGTGCCAGCAGCGTAGAGGCTAACTCTAGGGAGCAGTACTTC.

The V and J genes are TRBV27 and TRBJ1-2; no clear D gene. CDR3 size: 18 residues. V was cut by 4 bases and J by 2 bases, with 23 bases left in between. Germline V gene sequence: CDR1 MNHEY, CDR2 SMNVEV (reference sequence). The CDR3 is CASSSHLPGGRLNYGYTF. DNA of the CDR3: TGTGCCAGCAGTTCCCACCTTCCCGGTGGGCGTCTCAACTATGGCTACACCTTC.

The chain links TRBV18 to TRBJ1-1, with D perhaps matching TRBD1 (5 bases). The V and J ends lost 4 bases and 3 bases respectively, with 12 bases between them. The CDR3 extends over 14 amino acids. Looked up from germline, CDR1 is KGHSH and CDR2 is LQKENI. The DNA for the CDR3 is TGTGCCAGCTCACTCCAACCGGGGGACACTGAAGCTTTCTTT. Protein: CASSLQPGDTEAFF.

The chain carries TRBV30 and TRBJ2-5; 12 bases agree with TRBD2. The ends lost 2 bases at V and 5 bases at J; junction bases unmatched: 6. Germline values: CDR1 GTSNPN, CDR2 SVGIG (reference sequence). The CDR3 length is 15 residues. CDR3 in amino acids: CAWSSRTSGTETQYF. In DNA form, the CDR3 reads TGTGCCTGGAGTTCCCGGACTAGCGGGACGGAGACCCAGTACTTC.

This chain connects TRBV9 to TRBJ2-5; weak D call: TRBD2 (5 bases). V was pared by 0 bases and J by 4 bases, with 7 bases between. The CDR3 contains 13 residues. Germline-derived CDR1 and CDR2 are SGDLS and YYNGEE. This CDR3 reads CASSVGGRETQYF. DNA of the CDR3: TGTGCCAGCAGCGTAGGAGGGAGAGAGACCCAGTACTTC.

Note on this clone: This sample includes further DNA sequences coding for the same CDR3. This sequence joins TRBV18 and TRBJ1-2; 7 nucleotides match TRBD1. The trim removed 1 base at V and 4 bases at J, leaving 3 bases unmatched. This CDR3 has 14 amino acids. CDR1 and CDR2 (germline): KGHSH, LQKENI. The CDR3, as DNA: TGTGCCAGCTCACCACGACAGGGCAGCTATGGCTACACCTTC. Encoded protein: CASSPRQGSYGYTF. Supplemented by reference TRBV18 and TRBJ1-2, the full variable domain reads NAGVMQNPRHLVRRRGQEARLRCSPMKGHSHVYWYRQLPEEGLKFMVYLQKENIIDESGMPKERFSAEFPKEGPSILRIQQVVRGDSAAYFCASSPRQGSYGYTFGSGTRLTVV.

The rearrangement uses TRBV7-2 and TRBJ1-1; 9 nucleotides line up with TRBD1. Germline lookup yields CDR1 SGHTA and CDR2 FQGNSA. The ends lost 4 bases at V and 7 bases at J; junction bases unmatched: 10. The CDR3 runs 15 residues. CDR3 coding DNA: TGTGCCAGCAGCTCCATCCTAGGACAGGGGATTGAAGCTTTCTTT. Protein product: CASSSILGQGIEAFF.

This sequence joins TRBV11-2 and TRBJ2-5; tentatively, D is TRBD2 (5 bases). The germline V gene encodes CDR1 SGHAT and CDR2 FQNNGV. The CDR3 is 13 amino acids. Trimming pared 5 bases from V and 1 base from J, leaving 8 bases between. Here the CDR3 reads CASSRGRQETQYF. Written as DNA, the CDR3 is TGTGCCAGCAGCCGGGGTCGCCAAGAGACCCAGTACTTC.

The V gene is TRBV7-2, the J gene TRBJ1-1; 8 bases fit TRBD1. The V and J ends lost 5 bases and 3 bases, in that order; junction bases with no gene match: 8. The CDR3 is 15 amino acids. Germline CDR1 and CDR2: SGHTA and FQGNSA. The CDR3 region is CASSILSTGDTEAFF. CDR3 sequence (DNA): TGTGCCAGCAGCATCCTCTCGACAGGGGACACTGAAGCTTTCTTT.

The CDR3 loop is CASSLQDRNSPLHF. The CDR3 coding sequence is TGTGCCAGCAGCTTACAGGACAGGAATTCACCCCTCCACTTT. The rearrangement joins TRBV5-5 to TRBJ1-6; 7 nucleotides line up with TRBD1. The CDR3 length is 14 residues. Per germline, CDR1 SGHKS and CDR2 YYEKEE (reference sequence). V lost 2 bases and J lost 7; bases outside the gene matches: 3.

Turning to this clone: This sample also contains other DNA sequences that code for the same CDR3. The chain employs TRBV3-1 (or the pseudogene TRBV3-2) and TRBJ1-1, with D perhaps TRBD1 (5 bases). With 5 bases removed from V and 1 base from J, the gap between germline ends came to 8 bases. This CDR3 contains 13 residues. Per the germline V gene, CDR1 is LGHDT and CDR2 is YNNKEL (reference sequence). CDR3 region: CASSRTGNTEAFF. The DNA of the CDR3 is TGTGCCAGCAGCAGAACAGGGAACACTGAAGCTTTCTTT.

V usage is TRBV2 and J usage is TRBJ2-6; TRBD1 might be the D (5 bases). V was cut by 0 bases and J by 4 bases, with 10 bases left in between. The CDR3 runs 16 residues. Germline CDR1 and CDR2: SNHLY and FYNNEI. The CDR3 sequence: CASSEAGRSGANVLTF. The CDR3 DNA is TGTGCCAGCAGTGAAGCGGGGCGGTCCGGGGCCAACGTCCTGACTTTC.

The chain employs TRBV4-3 and TRBJ1-6; 7 bases are shared with TRBD1. This CDR3 comprises 17 residues. J lost 7 bases, V lost 0 bases, and 9 bases had no gene match. Looked up from germline, CDR1 is LGHNA and CDR2 is YSLEER. The CDR3 loop reads CASSQEFGAGGNSPLHF. The CDR3 DNA follows: TGCGCCAGCAGCCAAGAGTTTGGGGCAGGGGGAAATTCACCCCTCCACTTT.

V and J are TRBV5-1 and TRBJ2-1, with 11 positions matching TRBD2. The V segment lost 4 bases and the J segment 9 bases; nucleotides outside the gene matches: 9. Germline V gene lookup returns CDR1 SGHRS and CDR2 YFSETQ. The CDR3 has 15 amino acids. CDR3 protein: CASSALAGALGEQFF. In DNA, the CDR3 is TGCGCCAGCAGCGCACTAGCGGGGGCATTAGGTGAGCAGTTCTTC.

This clone was counted between two and nine times. This rearrangement joins TRBV5-4 to TRBJ1-1; no clear D gene. Germline V lookup: CDR1 SGHNT, CDR2 YYREEE (reference sequence). This CDR3 spans 16 amino acids. Trimming pared 0 bases from V and 0 bases from J, leaving 12 bases between. The CDR3 spells CASSLGAPRMNTEAFF. CDR3 nucleotide sequence: TGTGCCAGCAGCTTGGGGGCACCCCGGATGAACACTGAAGCTTTCTTT.

The rearrangement links TRBV11-2 to TRBJ1-2; 12 bases match TRBD1. Trimming took 1 base from V and 5 from J; bases not matched to a gene: 5. The CDR3 totals 16 residues. Germline CDR1 is SGHAT and CDR2 is FQNNGV. This chain's CDR3 is CASSLVGQGARYGYTF. The CDR3 DNA reads as TGTGCCAGCAGCTTAGTGGGACAGGGGGCGAGGTATGGCTACACCTTC.

The rearrangement uses TRBV11-2 and TRBJ1-1; D remains unclear. CDR1 and CDR2 from the germline V gene are SGHAT and FQNNGV. This CDR3 has 14 residues. V gave up 5 bases and J gave up 1 base, with 11 bases separating them. CDR3 protein: CASSQELPNTEAFF. In nucleotides, the CDR3 is TGTGCCAGCAGCCAGGAACTGCCGAACACTGAAGCTTTCTTT.

The chain is built from TRBV7-8 and TRBJ1-2, with 7 bases aligning to TRBD1. Germline lookup yields CDR1 SGHVS and CDR2 FQNEAQ. CDR3 size: 15 residues. V was pared by 5 bases and J by 8 bases, with 14 bases of the junction left unmatched. CDR3 in amino acids: CASSLNSQGSRGYTF. CDR3 sequence (DNA): TGTGCCAGCAGCCTAAATTCACAGGGGTCTAGAGGCTACACCTTC. Looking up the rest from reference TRBV7-8 and TRBJ1-2 gives the full variable domain: GAGVSQSPRYKVAKRGQDVALRCDPISGHVSLFWYQQALGQGPEFLTYFQNEAQLDKSGLPSDRFFAERPEGSVSTLKIQRTQQEDSAVYLCASSLNSQGSRGYTFGSGTRLTVV.

The V and J genes are TRBV7-2 and TRBJ2-1, with 8 bases identical to TRBD2. This CDR3 has 18 residues. In germline, CDR1 is SGHTA, CDR2 FQGNSA. Trimming took 5 bases from V and 9 from J; bases not matched to a gene: 21. CDR3 in DNA: TGTGCCAGCAGCGAACAACCCGGGACTAGGCATGGGACGGGTGAGCAGTTCTTC. Protein product: CASSEQPGTRHGTGEQFF.

The chain uses TRBV7-4 and TRBJ1-3; 7 bases match TRBD1. The CDR3 covers 15 residues. V trimming: 5 bases; J trimming: 6 bases; junction bases outside the gene matches: 10. Germline CDR1 is SGHVT and CDR2 is SQSDAQ. CDR3 sequence (DNA): TGTGCCAGCAGCCCAGGGGGTAGTAGGCAAAACACCATATATTTT. Translation: CASSPGGSRQNTIYF.